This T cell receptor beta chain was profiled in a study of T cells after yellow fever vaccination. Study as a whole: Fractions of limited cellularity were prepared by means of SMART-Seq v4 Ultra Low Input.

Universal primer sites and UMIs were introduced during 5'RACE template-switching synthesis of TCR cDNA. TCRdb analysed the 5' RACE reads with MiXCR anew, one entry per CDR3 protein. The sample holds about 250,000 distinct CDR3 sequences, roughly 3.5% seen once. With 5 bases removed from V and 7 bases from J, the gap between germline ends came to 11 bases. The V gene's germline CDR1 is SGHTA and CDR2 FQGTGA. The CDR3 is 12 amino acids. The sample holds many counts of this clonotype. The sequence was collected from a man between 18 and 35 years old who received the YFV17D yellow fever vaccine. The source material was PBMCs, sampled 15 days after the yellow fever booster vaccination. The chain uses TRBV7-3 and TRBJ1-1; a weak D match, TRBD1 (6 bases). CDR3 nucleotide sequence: TGTGCCAGCAGCATACAGGGTGGTGAAGCTTTCTTT. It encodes CASSIQGGEAFF. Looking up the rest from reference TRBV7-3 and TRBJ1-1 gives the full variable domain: GAGVSQTPSNKVTEKGKYVELRCDPISGHTALYWYRQSLGQGPEFLIYFQGTGAADDSGLPNDRFFAVRPEGSVSTLKIQRTERGDSAVYLCASSIQGGEAFFGQGTRLTVV.